Below, one T cell receptor beta chain is given with its context. CDR1 and CDR2 (germline): KGHSH, LQKENI. V was cut by 6 bases and J by 2 bases, with 20 bases left in between. CDR3 length equals 16 residues. These data are taken from a study of T cell changes during pregnancy in multiple sclerosis. Only in-frame clones appear in the TCRdb table, and some are missing; sequencing was by immunoSEQ multiplex PCR. The sample holds some 40,000 clones, around 93% seen once. This clonotype originated in a female donor in good health, enrolled as a control in a pregnancy study. V usage is TRBV18 and J usage is TRBJ2-7, with D possibly being TRBD1 (6 bases). This specimen was CD4+ T cells from peripheral blood mononuclear cells, taken in the third trimester of pregnancy. CDR3 DNA: TGTGCCAGCTCTCGGAACACCGGGACACAGACCTACGAGCAGTACTTC. Translation gives CASSRNTGTQTYEQYF.